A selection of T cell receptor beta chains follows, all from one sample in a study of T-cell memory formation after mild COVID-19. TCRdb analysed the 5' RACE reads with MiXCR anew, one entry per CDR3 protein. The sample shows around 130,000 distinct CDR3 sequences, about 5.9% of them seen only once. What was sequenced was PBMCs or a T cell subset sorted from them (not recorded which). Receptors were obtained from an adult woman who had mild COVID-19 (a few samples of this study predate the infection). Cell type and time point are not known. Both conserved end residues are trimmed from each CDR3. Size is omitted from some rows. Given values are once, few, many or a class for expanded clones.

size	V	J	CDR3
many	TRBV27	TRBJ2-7	ASSLAFQENYEQY
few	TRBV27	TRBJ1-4	ASSFRRRANEKLF
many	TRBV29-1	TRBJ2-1	SVDSQRALYNEQF
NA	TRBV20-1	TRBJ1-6	SARDQGNYNSPLH
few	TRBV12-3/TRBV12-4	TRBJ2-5	ASSTGTSGETQY
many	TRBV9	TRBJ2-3	ASSTQSGRGTDTQY
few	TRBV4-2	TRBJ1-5	ASSQVGSSNQPQH
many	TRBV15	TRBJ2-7	ATSNRQGPYEQY
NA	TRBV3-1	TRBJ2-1	ASSQDSRGLYNEQF
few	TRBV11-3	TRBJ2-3	ASSRLAGGTDTQY
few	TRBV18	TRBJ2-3	ASSPRQVADTQY
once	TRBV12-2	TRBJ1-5	ASRLGTGGNQPQH